A selection of T cell receptor beta chains follows, all from one sample in a study of blood T cell repertoires in COVID-19. The data were produced by immunoSEQ multiplex PCR, yet TCRdb's version contains in-frame clones alone and is incomplete. The sample lists 300,000 or so clones; around 86% were seen once. Sequences were obtained from peripheral blood. The receptors stem from a man aged 65-85 years with acute or convalescent COVID-19. The CDR3 runs from the conserved cysteine through the conserved F or W. A D gene is named only where the DNA matches it firmly. Only part of the rows carry a size: once, few, many, or a class if the clone is expanded.

size	V	J	D	CDR3	DNA
.	TRBV6-5	TRBJ1-3	.	CASSPPGAGNTIYF	TGTGCCAGCAGTCCCCCCGGGGCTGGAAACACCATATATTTT
.	TRBV4-3	TRBJ2-1	TRBD2	CASSQDRAISGSGRDEQFF	TGCGCCAGCAGCCAAGATCGGGCGATTAGCGGGAGTGGTCGGGATGAGCAGTTCTTC
.	TRBV18	TRBJ2-7	.	CASSPTPSYEQYF	TGTGCCAGCTCACCTACACCGTCCTACGAGCAGTACTTC
.	TRBV3-1/TRBV3-2	TRBJ1-2	TRBD1	CASVGAGDRSHTF	TGTGCCAGCGTTGGAGCAGGGGACAGGTCACACACCTTC
.	TRBV29-1	TRBJ2-7	.	CSVEAGWSPYEQYF	TGCAGCGTCGAGGCAGGGTGGTCGCCCTACGAGCAGTACTTC
.	TRBV6-5	TRBJ2-2	.	CAIQSVASGELFF	TGTGCCATACAATCAGTGGCCTCCGGGGAGCTGTTTTTT
once	TRBV6-6	TRBJ2-3	TRBD2	CASSPSPGGITDTQYF	TGTGCCAGCTCACCCTCTCCCGGGGGGATCACAGATACGCAGTATTTT
.	TRBV2	TRBJ1-6	TRBD1	CASSDTGGGSPLHF	TGTGCCAGCAGTGATACAGGGGGAGGATCACCCCTCCACTTT
.	TRBV30	TRBJ1-5	TRBD1	CAWTGQGVSQPQHF	TGTGCCTGGACCGGACAGGGGGTTTCTCAGCCCCAGCATTTT
.	TRBV6-6	TRBJ1-5	TRBD1	CASSRGTGGNNQPQHF	TGTGCCAGCAGCCGGGGGACAGGGGGTAACAATCAGCCCCAGCATTTT